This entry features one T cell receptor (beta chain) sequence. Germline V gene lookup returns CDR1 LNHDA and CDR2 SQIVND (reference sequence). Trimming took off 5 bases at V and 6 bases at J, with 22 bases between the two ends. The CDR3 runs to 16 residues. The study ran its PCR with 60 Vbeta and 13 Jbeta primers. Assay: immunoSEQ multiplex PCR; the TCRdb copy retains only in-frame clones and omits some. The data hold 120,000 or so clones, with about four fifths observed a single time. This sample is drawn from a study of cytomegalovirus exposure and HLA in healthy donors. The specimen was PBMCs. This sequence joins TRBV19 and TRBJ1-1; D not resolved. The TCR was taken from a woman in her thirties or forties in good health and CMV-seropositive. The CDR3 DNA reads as TGTGCCAGTAGTCCGACGAGTTTCTGGGCTAAATCTGAAGCTTTCTTT. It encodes CASSPTSFWAKSEAFF.